The clone carrying this T cell receptor beta chain was found a few times. Its antigen is not known. Every isolated RNA sample was fully reverse transcribed, so sequencing captured expressed TCRB transcripts. Some clones are missing from TCRdb's copy, which holds only in-frame ones; the method was immunoSEQ multiplex PCR. The sample records about 99,000 clones, about 26% being singletons. Germline trimming cut 0 bases from V and 13 bases from J; bases unmatched to any gene: 9. The CDR3 length is 16 residues. Germline V CDR1 and CDR2: LGHNA, YNFKEQ. The sample comes from a study of beta chain features in type 1 diabetes. The wider study: Across the samples, approximately 98,000,000 sorted cells were examined in total. Study results and limitations: Patients with type 1 diabetes carried fewer insertions and had more deletions at their VDJ junctions. In all four CD4+ subsets, TCRB CDR3 length was significantly, moderately reduced in type 1 diabetes.

One heparinised draw of blood, averaging roughly 110 mL, came from each donor. Purities over 98% were achieved in all sorted populations. The V call is TRBV4-2, the J call TRBJ2-7; 16 bases fit TRBD2. The sequencing sample was made of central memory CD4+ T cells from blood. This TCR came from a woman between 18 and 29 years old with type 1 diabetes. CDR3 in amino acids: CASSQDPGTSGRALYF. The CDR3 nucleotides read TGTGCCAGCAGCCAAGATCCCGGGACTAGCGGGAGGGCCTTATACTTC.